Presented here are 15 T cell receptor beta chains from one specimen sequenced in a study of blood T cell repertoires in COVID-19. Libraries were prepared by immunoSEQ multiplex PCR; TCRdb keeps only in-frame clonotypes and omits some of them. The table records about 110,000 clones, more than 70% of them present only once. What was sequenced was peripheral blood. Source of these receptors: a woman aged 50 to 65 with acute or convalescent COVID-19.

The table lists this clone with a count of one. This chain links TRBV10-2 with TRBJ2-1, with D perhaps matching TRBD2 (6 bases). Per the germline V gene, CDR1 is WSHSY and CDR2 is SAAADI. The CDR3 has 15 amino acids. V was shortened by 3 bases and J by 3 bases, with 12 bases between the two germline ends. CDR3 region: CASSDPGTLYNEQFF. In nucleotides, the CDR3 is TGCGCCAGCAGTGATCCGGGGACTCTCTACAATGAGCAGTTCTTC.

In this sample, this clone turned up once. The chain has TRBV5-1 and TRBJ2-7; 7 bases fit TRBD1. The trim removed 3 bases at V and 4 bases at J, leaving 4 bases unmatched. The germline gives CDR1 SGHRS, CDR2 YFSETQ. This CDR3 comprises 13 residues. The CDR3 spells CASSSGTAYEQYF. The CDR3 coding sequence is TGCGCCAGCAGCTCGGGGACAGCTTACGAGCAGTACTTC.

This clone was recorded only once. The rearrangement links TRBV5-1 to TRBJ2-5; weak D call: TRBD2 (6 bases). The CDR3 consists of 14 residues. Germline V lookup: CDR1 SGHRS, CDR2 YFSETQ. V lost 6 bases to trimming and J lost 5 bases, with 17 bases between them. CDR3 DNA sequence: TGCGCCAGCAATCAAGCGGGTGATCGGGAGACCCAGTACTTC. Amino acid sequence: CASNQAGDRETQYF. Looking up the rest from reference TRBV5-1 and TRBJ2-5 gives the full variable domain: KAGVTQTPRYLIKTRGQQVTLSCSPISGHRSVSWYQQTPGQGLQFLFEYFSETQRNKGNFPGRFSGRQFSNSRSEMNVSTLELGDSALYLCASNQAGDRETQYFGPGTRLLVL.

The chain links TRBV24-1 to TRBJ1-2, with 8 positions matching TRBD1. V shed 4 bases and J 4 bases; nucleotides not matched to a gene: 4. Germline CDR1 KGHDR, CDR2 SFDVKD. CDR3 length: 14 amino acids. DNA of the CDR3: TGTGCCACCAGTGAAAAAGGACAGGGCTATGGCTACACCTTC. Residues: CATSEKGQGYGYTF.

This clone appeared once. The V and J genes are TRBV5-1 and TRBJ2-2, with 9 bases that match TRBD1. Germline V CDR1 and CDR2: SGHRS, YFSETQ. The CDR3 runs 18 residues. V trimming: 4 bases; J trimming: 7 bases; junction bases outside the gene matches: 17. The CDR3 loop reads CASSTNAIPGTGIGELFF. The CDR3 nucleotides read TGCGCCAGCAGCACAAACGCCATTCCCGGGACAGGGATCGGGGAGCTGTTTTTT.

The rearrangement joins TRBV10-3 to TRBJ2-7; 9 positions match TRBD1. Germline CDR1 and CDR2: ENHRY and SYGVKD. The CDR3 contains 16 residues. Trimming took 2 bases from V and 4 from J; bases not matched to a gene: 9. The CDR3 here is CAISEGEQGARYEQYF. Written as DNA, the CDR3 is TGTGCCATCAGTGAGGGGGAACAGGGGGCTCGTTACGAGCAGTACTTC.

The CDR3 region is CATSDPGTGFSGYTF. In DNA, the CDR3 is TGTGCCACCAGTGATCCCGGGACAGGGTTTTCGGGCTACACCTTC. This rearrangement joins TRBV24-1 to TRBJ1-2, with 9 nucleotides matching TRBD1. Germline V gene sequence: CDR1 KGHDR, CDR2 SFDVKD. The CDR3 runs to 15 residues. The V segment lost 3 bases and the J segment 8 bases; nucleotides outside the gene matches: 9.

This chain joins TRBV6-5 and TRBJ1-1, with D unclear. The germline gives CDR1 MNHEY, CDR2 SVGAGI. Trimming took off 3 bases at V and 8 bases at J, with 13 bases between the two ends. The CDR3 loop spans 13 amino acids. CDR3 DNA: TGTGCCAGCAGTTATTCGCTGGGCGCGGAAGCTTTCTTT. Protein sequence: CASSYSLGAEAFF.

V usage is TRBV10-2 and J usage is TRBJ2-5, with TRBD2 matching over 13 bases. This CDR3 has 16 residues. Germline loops: CDR1 WSHSY, CDR2 SAAADI. Trimming cost V 0 bases and J 5 bases; bases outside gene matches: 3. CDR3 sequence (DNA): TGCGCCAGCAGTGAGTCGTGGACTAGCGGGAGTGAGACCCAGTACTTC. It specifies CASSESWTSGSETQYF.

The chain is built from TRBV11-2 and TRBJ2-2; the match to TRBD2 covers 11 bases. The germline V gene has CDR1 SGHAT and CDR2 FQNNGV. V shed 5 bases, J shed 1 base, and the junction held 3 bases outside the gene matches. This CDR3 is built from 16 residues. CDR3 amino acids: CASSPLAGGNTGELFF. Written as DNA, the CDR3 is TGTGCCAGCAGCCCTCTAGCGGGAGGGAACACCGGGGAGCTGTTTTTT.

This clone was seen only once. The CDR3 protein is CSVEGDTHYEQYF. The CDR3 DNA reads as TGCAGCGTTGAAGGGGACACGCACTACGAGCAGTACTTC. The chain carries TRBV29-1 and TRBJ2-7; D is possibly TRBD1 (6 bases). Trimming stripped 1 base from V and 3 bases from J, with 10 bases between. Germline V gene data show CDR1 as SQVTM and CDR2 as ANQGSEA. The CDR3 has 13 residues.

There are a few counts of this clone. The chain uses TRBV19 and TRBJ1-1; no clear D gene. Germline CDR1 and CDR2: LNHDA and SQIVND (reference sequence). The CDR3 runs to 13 residues. V was clipped by 4 bases and J by 5 bases, with 11 bases between them. DNA of the CDR3: TGTGCCAGTAGTACGGGGAAATCGACTGAAGCTTTCTTT. Translation gives CASSTGKSTEAFF. Using reference TRBV19 and TRBJ1-1 for the parts outside the CDR3, the full variable domain is DGGITQSPKYLFRKEGQNVTLSCEQNLNHDAMYWYRQDPGQGLRLIYYSQIVNDFQKGDIAEGYSVSREKKESFPLTVTSAQKNPTAFYLCASSTGKSTEAFFGQGTRLTVV.

This chain connects TRBV5-6 to TRBJ2-7, with TRBD2 matching over 7 bases. CDR3 size: 15 residues. Germline lookup yields CDR1 SGHDT and CDR2 YYEEEE. J lost 6 bases, V lost 1 base, and 10 bases had no gene match. The CDR3 nucleotides are TGTGCCAGCAGCTTGAGGCCCGTTCTAGCGGCCGAGCAGTACTTC. Amino acids: CASSLRPVLAAEQYF.

This clone appeared a few times. The V and J genes are TRBV19 and TRBJ2-5; 8 bases fit TRBD1. Trimming cost V 5 bases and J 4 bases; bases outside gene matches: 9. Germline V lookup: CDR1 LNHDA, CDR2 SQIVND (reference sequence). This CDR3 comprises 15 residues. CDR3 amino acids: CASSPKTGERETQYF. CDR3 bases: TGTGCCAGTAGTCCTAAGACAGGGGAGAGAGAGACCCAGTACTTC.

The gene calls are TRBV7-6 and TRBJ2-7; perhaps TRBD1 as D (5 bases). Germline V CDR1 and CDR2: SGHVS, FNYEAQ. The germline V and J ends were trimmed by 5 bases and 7 bases, with 15 bases remaining between them. CDR3 length equals 13 residues. The CDR3 region is CASSPDRDREQYF. The CDR3 DNA follows: TGTGCCAGCAGCCCTGACAGAGACCGGGAGCAGTACTTC.